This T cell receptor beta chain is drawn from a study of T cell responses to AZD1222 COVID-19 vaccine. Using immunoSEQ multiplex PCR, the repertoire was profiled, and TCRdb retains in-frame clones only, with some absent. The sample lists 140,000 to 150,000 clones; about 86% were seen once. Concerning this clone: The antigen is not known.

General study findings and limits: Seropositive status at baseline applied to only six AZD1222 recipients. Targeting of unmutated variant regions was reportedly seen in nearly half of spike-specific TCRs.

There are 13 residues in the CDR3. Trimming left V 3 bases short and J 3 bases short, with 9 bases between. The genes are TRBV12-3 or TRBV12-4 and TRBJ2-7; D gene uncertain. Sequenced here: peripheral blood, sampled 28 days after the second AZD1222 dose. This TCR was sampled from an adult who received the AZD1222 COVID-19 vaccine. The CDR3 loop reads CASSFKGSYEQYF. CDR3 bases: TGTGCCAGCAGTTTTAAAGGCAGCTACGAGCAGTACTTC.